This T cell receptor (beta chain) was recorded in a study of blood T cells in healthy people across ages. Sample-barcoded 5' priming and a J-beta primer mix drove a second PCR of 7 to 11 cycles. TCRdb called the 5' RACE reads again in MiXCR, with one record for every CDR3 protein. The sample consists of some 940,000 distinct CDR3 sequences, about 29% of them appearing once. CDR1 and CDR2 from the germline V gene are SGHTA and FQGTGA. The junction had 8 bases not matched to a gene; V was cut back by 5 bases and J by 2 bases. CDR3 length: 18 residues. This sample was shared with a second study, whose subject was T cells of mothers and their children.

V and J are TRBV7-3 and TRBJ2-3, with TRBD2 matching over 15 bases. This clonotype was sampled from a woman in her thirties or forties in good health. The sequenced material came from blood. CDR3 amino acids: CASSPTGLAGGFTDTQYF. CDR3 DNA: TGTGCCAGCAGCCCTACGGGACTAGCGGGGGGTTTCACAGATACGCAGTATTTT.